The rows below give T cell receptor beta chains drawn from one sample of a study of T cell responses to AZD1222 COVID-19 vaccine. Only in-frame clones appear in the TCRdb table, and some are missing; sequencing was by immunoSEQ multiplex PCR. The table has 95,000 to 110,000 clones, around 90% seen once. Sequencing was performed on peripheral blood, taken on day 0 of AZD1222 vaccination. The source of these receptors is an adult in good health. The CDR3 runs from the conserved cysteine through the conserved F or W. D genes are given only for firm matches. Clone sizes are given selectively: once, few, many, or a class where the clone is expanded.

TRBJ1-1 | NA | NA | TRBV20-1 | TGCAGTGCTAAGCGCGACACTGAAGCTTTCTTT | CSAKRDTEAFF
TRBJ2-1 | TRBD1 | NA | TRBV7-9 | TGTGCCAGCAGCCAGGACAGGGTAAGCAATGAGCAGTTCTTC | CASSQDRVSNEQFF
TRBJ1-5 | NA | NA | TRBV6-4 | TGTGCCAGCACTCCCCCGGACGGAGATAATCAGCCCCAGCATTTT | CASTPPDGDNQPQHF
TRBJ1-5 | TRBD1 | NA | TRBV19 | TGTGCCAGTAGTATCTATTTAGGGGGCAGGAGTAATCAGCCCCAGCATTTT | CASSIYLGGRSNQPQHF
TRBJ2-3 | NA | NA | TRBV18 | TGTGCCAGCTCCCCGATTTCAGATACGCAGTATTTT | CASSPISDTQYF
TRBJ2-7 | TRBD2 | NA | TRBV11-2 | TGTGCCAGCAACTTGGGGGGGAGTTCCGAGCAGTACTTC | CASNLGGSSEQYF
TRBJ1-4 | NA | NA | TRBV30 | TGTGCCTGGAGCCACGGGGTTATCAATGAAAAACTGTTTTTT | CAWSHGVINEKLFF
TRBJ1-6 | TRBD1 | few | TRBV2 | TGTGCCAGGCGGGACAGATATAATTCACCCCTCCACTTT | CARRDRYNSPLHF
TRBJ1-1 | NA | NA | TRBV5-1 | TGCGCCAGCAGCTTGGGACAGCTCACTGAAGCTTTCTTT | CASSLGQLTEAFF
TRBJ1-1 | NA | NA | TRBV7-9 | TGTGCCAGCAGCTTAAAAGCCGGGATGAACACTGAAGCTTTCTTT | CASSLKAGMNTEAFF
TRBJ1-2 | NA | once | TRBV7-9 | TGTGCCGGAAGGGGAAACTTTTATCCACACTATGGCTACACCTTC | CAGRGNFYPHYGYTF
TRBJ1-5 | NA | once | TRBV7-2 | TGTGCCAGCAGCTTAGTTGGCCTACAGCCCCAGCATTTT | CASSLVGLQPQHF
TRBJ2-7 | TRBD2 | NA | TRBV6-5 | TGTGCCAGCAGTTATAGGACTAGCGGCTACGAGCAGTACTTC | CASSYRTSGYEQYF
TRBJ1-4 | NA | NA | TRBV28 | TGTGCCAGCACCCTGGGGGGGGCGCAGAATGAAAAACTGTTTTTT | CASTLGGAQNEKLFF
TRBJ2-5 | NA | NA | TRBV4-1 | TGCGCCAGCAGCCAAGAACTGTACCAAGAGACCCAGTACTTC | CASSQELYQETQYF
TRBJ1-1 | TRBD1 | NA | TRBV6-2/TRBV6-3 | TGTGCCAGCAGTACCCGGGACAGGGGGCCCCCTGAAGCTTTCTTT | CASSTRDRGPPEAFF
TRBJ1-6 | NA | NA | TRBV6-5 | TGTGCCAGCAGTTACACCAATAATTCACCCCTCCACTTT | CASSYTNNSPLHF
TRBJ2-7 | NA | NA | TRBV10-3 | TGTGCCATCACCAGGGACACCTCCTACGAGCAGTACTTC | CAITRDTSYEQYF
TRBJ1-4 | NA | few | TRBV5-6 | TGTGCCAGCAGCTTGGGGGGGATTTCAACTAATGAAAAACTGTTTTTT | CASSLGGISTNEKLFF
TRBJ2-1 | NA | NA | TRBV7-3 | TGTGCCAGCAGCTTAAGGCCAGGGGACTCCTACAATGAGCAGTTCTTC | CASSLRPGDSYNEQFF
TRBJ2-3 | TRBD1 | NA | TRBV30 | TGTGCCTGGAGTGCGGCAGACAGGGACACAGATACGCAGTATTTT | CAWSAADRDTDTQYF
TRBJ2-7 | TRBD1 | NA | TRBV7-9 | TGTGCCAGCAGCCCACAGGGACAGCTTTACGAGCAGTACTTC | CASSPQGQLYEQYF
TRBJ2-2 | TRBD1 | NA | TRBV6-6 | TGTGCCAGTTTCCGACAGGGAAGCACCGGGGAGCTGTTTTTT | CASFRQGSTGELFF
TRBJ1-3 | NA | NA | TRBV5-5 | TGTGCCAGCAGCTTAGTAGGTCGTTACTCTGGAAACACCATATATTTT | CASSLVGRYSGNTIYF
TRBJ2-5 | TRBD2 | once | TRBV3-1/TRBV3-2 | TGTGCCAGCAGTCAATTAGCGGGGGGCGGAGAGACCCAGTACTTC | CASSQLAGGGETQYF
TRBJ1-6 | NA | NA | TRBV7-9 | TGTGCCAGCAGCTCCCTGAAGGTGGGGTTGCTGGATAATTCACCCCTCCACTTT | CASSSLKVGLLDNSPLHF
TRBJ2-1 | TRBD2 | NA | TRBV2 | TGTGCCAGCAGCCCAGGACTAGCGGACTACAATGAGCAGTTCTTC | CASSPGLADYNEQFF
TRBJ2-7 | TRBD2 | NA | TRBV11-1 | TGTGCCAGCAGCGGAGCGGGAAATCGAAACGAGCAGTACTTC | CASSGAGNRNEQYF
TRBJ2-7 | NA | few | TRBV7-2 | TGTGCCAGCAGCTTAGGGGTTAGAAGGGCAGGGAACTTCTCCTACGAGCAGTACTTC | CASSLGVRRAGNFSYEQYF
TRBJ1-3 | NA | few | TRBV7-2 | TGTGCCAGCAGCTTAGACACCTGGAGAAACACCATATATTTT | CASSLDTWRNTIYF
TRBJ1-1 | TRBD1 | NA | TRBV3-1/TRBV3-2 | TGTGCCAGCAGACGCGGACAGGGTAACACTGAAGCTTTCTTT | CASRRGQGNTEAFF
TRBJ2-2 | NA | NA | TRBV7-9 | TGTGCCAGCAGGCTAGGGGACACCGGGGAGCTGTTTTTT | CASRLGDTGELFF
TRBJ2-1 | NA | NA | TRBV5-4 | TGTGCCAGCAGCCAGGACTACGGAAATAATGAGCAGTTCTTC | CASSQDYGNNEQFF
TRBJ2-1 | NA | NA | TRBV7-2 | TGTGCCAGCAGCCCAATCCCAAATGAGCAGTTCTTC | CASSPIPNEQFF
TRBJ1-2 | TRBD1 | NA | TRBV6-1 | TGTGCCAGCAGTGCCCCCTTAGGGACAGGCCCATATGGCTACACCTTC | CASSAPLGTGPYGYTF
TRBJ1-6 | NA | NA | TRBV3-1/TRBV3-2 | TGTGCCAGCAGCCCTGGGGGGTTACAGTCTCGGAGCTATAATTCACCCCTCCACTTT | CASSPGGLQSRSYNSPLHF
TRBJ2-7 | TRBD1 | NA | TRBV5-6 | TGTGCCAGCAGTTGGGACAGCTCCTACGAGCAGTACTTC | CASSWDSSYEQYF